The 16 T cell receptor beta chains given below trace back to one sample, sequenced in a study of cytomegalovirus exposure and HLA in healthy donors. PCR involved 60 Vbeta and 13 Jbeta primers. Repertoires were generated with immunoSEQ multiplex PCR, while TCRdb's copy carries only in-frame clones and drops some. The top ten hold approximately 6.9% of the sample, which has around 150,000 clones, around 76% seen once. Sequenced input: PBMCs. These receptors were collected from a man aged 35 to 55 in good health and CMV-seropositive.

This clone was found once. The V gene is TRBV27, the J gene TRBJ2-1; 12 bases line up with TRBD2. This CDR3 has 17 residues. Germline lookup yields CDR1 MNHEY and CDR2 SMNVEV (reference sequence). V was clipped by 3 bases and J by 2 bases; unmatched bases: 5. Written as DNA, the CDR3 is TGTGCCAGCAGTTTCCGGACTAGCGGGGCCACCTACAATGAGCAGTTCTTC. This codes for CASSFRTSGATYNEQFF.

This clone was recorded a few times. The chain carries TRBV30 and TRBJ1-5; D unclear. Germline CDR1 GTSNPN, CDR2 SVGIG (reference sequence). V was cut by 2 bases and J by 3 bases, with 8 bases left in between. The CDR3 consists of 13 residues. CDR3 sequence: CAWSTGFNQPQHF. CDR3 coding DNA: TGTGCCTGGAGTACCGGGTTCAATCAGCCCCAGCATTTT.

The chain links TRBV6-5 to TRBJ2-2; 9 bases match TRBD1. Germline loops: CDR1 MNHEY, CDR2 SVGAGI. Germline trimming cut 4 bases from V and 3 bases from J; bases unmatched to any gene: 6. The CDR3 loop spans 16 amino acids. CDR3: CASSCGQGFDTGELFF. CDR3 nucleotide sequence: TGTGCCAGCAGTTGCGGACAGGGGTTCGACACCGGGGAGCTGTTTTTT.

The sample holds a few counts of this clone. The chain uses TRBV14 and TRBJ1-4; D unresolved. The CDR3 sequence is 15 residues long. The germline gives CDR1 SGHDN, CDR2 FVKESK. The ends were cut back, 2 bases at V and 3 bases at J, with 10 bases in the middle. CDR3 DNA sequence: TGTGCCAGCAGCCAACAGAGGCAGCCTAATGAAAAACTGTTTTTT. As protein: CASSQQRQPNEKLFF.

The V call is TRBV6-1, the J call TRBJ2-7; D is perhaps TRBD2 (6 bases). V lost 11 bases to trimming and J lost 5 bases, with 19 bases between them. CDR3 length: 13 amino acids. From germline, CDR1 is MNHNS and CDR2 SASEGT. In DNA, the CDR3 is TGTGCCTGTCTCGGGAGCCTTGCCCACGAGCAGTACTTC. Its translation is CACLGSLAHEQYF.

This chain connects TRBV2 to TRBJ2-3, with D perhaps TRBD1 (6 bases). CDR1 SNHLY and CDR2 FYNNEI come from the germline V gene. CDR3 length equals 14 residues. V gave up 2 bases and J gave up 5 bases, with 11 bases separating them. DNA for the CDR3: TGTGCCAGCAGTGAAAGCCAGGGGAGAGATACGCAGTATTTT. Its protein product is CASSESQGRDTQYF.

This clone came up a few times. This chain connects TRBV5-4 to TRBJ1-2; 7 nucleotides align to TRBD1. This CDR3 region has 16 residues. After removal of 4 bases from V and 7 bases from J, the junction contained 16 bases not matched to a gene. The germline V gene has CDR1 SGHNT and CDR2 YYREEE (reference sequence). The CDR3 is CASSPEGRGEMGGYTF. In DNA, the CDR3 is TGTGCCAGCAGCCCGGAGGGCAGGGGGGAAATGGGTGGCTACACCTTC.

The V call is TRBV10-2, the J call TRBJ1-2; 7 positions match TRBD1. The length of the CDR3 is 18 residues. The J segment lost 1 base and the V segment lost 2 bases, leaving 13 bases of the junction unmatched. CDR1 and CDR2 from the germline V gene are WSHSY and SAAADI. As DNA, the CDR3 is TGCGCCAGCAGTGAGGACAGGGAAGGCCCCTACTTTAACTATGGCTACACCTTC. Its protein is CASSEDREGPYFNYGYTF.

The V gene is TRBV9, the J gene TRBJ2-5; 8 nucleotides align to TRBD1. The V and J ends lost 4 bases and 5 bases, in that order; junction bases with no gene match: 13. The CDR3 is made up of 16 amino acids. Germline CDR1 and CDR2: SGDLS and YYNGEE. CDR3 in DNA: TGTGCCAGCAGCCCCCGCTTTCAGGGGGCCGTCGAGACCCAGTACTTC. It codes for CASSPRFQGAVETQYF.

This chain joins TRBV27 and TRBJ2-1, with D perhaps matching TRBD1 (6 bases). V shed 2 bases and J shed 15 bases, with 14 bases lying between them. CDR3 length: 12 amino acids. CDR1 is MNHEY, CDR2 SMNVEV, per germline (reference sequence). CDR3 loop: CASSLTGTIPFF. The DNA for the CDR3 is TGTGCCAGCAGTTTAACCGGGACAATTCCGTTCTTC.

The CDR3 DNA sequence: TGTGCCAGCAGAAAGGGGGCCGGGCAGCCCCAGCATTTT. It is translated as CASRKGAGQPQHF. The chain couples TRBV6-6 to TRBJ1-5; 7 nucleotides line up with TRBD1. J was trimmed by 7 bases and V by 6 bases; bases with no gene match: 6. This CDR3 comprises 13 residues. Looked up from germline, CDR1 is MNHNY and CDR2 is SVGAGI (reference sequence).

The count of this clone is one. The chain is built from TRBV9 and TRBJ2-7; 11 nucleotides agree with TRBD1. Trimming took 1 base from V and 5 from J; bases not matched to a gene: 5. The CDR3 sequence is 15 residues long. The germline V gene encodes CDR1 SGDLS and CDR2 YYNGEE. The CDR3 loop reads CASSVSGTGGNEQYF. CDR3 sequence (DNA): TGTGCCAGCAGCGTATCCGGGACAGGGGGGAACGAGCAGTACTTC.

Concerning this clone itself: The junction and the germline gene differ at one end; a read error may be behind it. The V gene is TRBV7-9, the J gene TRBJ2-4; TRBD2 aligns across 10 bases. Germline V gene sequence: CDR1 SEHNR, CDR2 FQNEAQ (reference sequence). The CDR3 runs 19 residues. The CDR3 sequence: CSSSLSYPSGGLAKNIQYF. In DNA form, the CDR3 reads TGTTCCAGCAGCCTGTCCTATCCTAGCGGGGGCCTAGCCAAAAACATTCAGTACTTC.

The chain combines TRBV19 with TRBJ1-5, with 8 bases fitting TRBD1. Germline assignment: CDR1 LNHDA and CDR2 SQIVND (reference sequence). J lost 0 bases, V lost 7 bases, and 8 bases had no gene match. This CDR3 has 16 amino acids. Written as DNA, the CDR3 is TGTGCCAGTATCCCACAGGGGGGCTATAGCAATCAGCCCCAGCATTTT. Amino acids: CASIPQGGYSNQPQHF. Together with reference TRBV19 and TRBJ1-5, the CDR3 gives the full variable domain: DGGITQSPKYLFRKEGQNVTLSCEQNLNHDAMYWYRQDPGQGLRLIYYSQIVNDFQKGDIAEGYSVSREKKESFPLTVTSAQKNPTAFYLCASIPQGGYSNQPQHFGDGTRLSIL.

This clone occurred a few times. The chain employs TRBV5-4 and TRBJ2-2; D call uncertain. The CDR3 totals 13 residues. The germline V gene has CDR1 SGHNT and CDR2 YYREEE (reference sequence). Deletions cut 0 bases from V and 4 bases from J, with 4 bases between. The CDR3 DNA reads as TGTGCCAGCAGCTTGGCCCTCACCGGGGAGCTGTTTTTT. Protein: CASSLALTGELFF.

This rearrangement joins TRBV7-8 to TRBJ2-7; TRBD2 matches 11 bases. Unmatched junction bases numbered 4, after V lost 5 bases and J lost 4 bases. CDR1 and CDR2 (germline): SGHVS, FQNEAQ. The CDR3 is 14 amino acids. The CDR3 loop reads CASSTSGGSYEQYF. In nucleotides, the CDR3 is TGTGCCAGCAGCACTAGCGGGGGCAGTTACGAGCAGTACTTC.